The present T cell receptor beta chain was sequenced within a study of OX40 agonist ivuxolimab in advanced cancers. Study as a whole: Age averaged about 60 years (range roughly 20 to 90), and approximately 80% were male.

A note on this clone: Its antigen is not known.

General study findings and limits: In a subset of nonresponders, normalized T-cell clonal expansion was also low. The antigens recognized by the expanded peripheral T cells, that is their antigen specificity, were not determined.

Data came from immunoSEQ multiplex PCR; TCRdb stores just in-frame clones and leaves some out. The sample comprises some 110,000 clones, just over 90% of which are singletons, and about 0.15% rests with the top ten. Unmatched junction bases numbered 12, after V lost 8 bases and J lost 6 bases. The CDR3 runs to 14 residues. The V gene's germline CDR1 is SQVTM and CDR2 ANQGSEA. This clonotype was sampled from an adult with an advanced solid tumor such as melanoma, head and neck, liver or kidney cancer. This chain joins TRBV29-1 and TRBJ1-5, with 8 positions matching TRBD1. Material: CD4+ or CD8+ T cells sorted from blood, obtained in a trial of the OX40 agonist ivuxolimab. The CDR3 region is CSTSVGQGPQPQHF. CDR3 sequence (DNA): TGCAGCACCTCGGTCGGACAGGGCCCTCAGCCCCAGCATTTT.